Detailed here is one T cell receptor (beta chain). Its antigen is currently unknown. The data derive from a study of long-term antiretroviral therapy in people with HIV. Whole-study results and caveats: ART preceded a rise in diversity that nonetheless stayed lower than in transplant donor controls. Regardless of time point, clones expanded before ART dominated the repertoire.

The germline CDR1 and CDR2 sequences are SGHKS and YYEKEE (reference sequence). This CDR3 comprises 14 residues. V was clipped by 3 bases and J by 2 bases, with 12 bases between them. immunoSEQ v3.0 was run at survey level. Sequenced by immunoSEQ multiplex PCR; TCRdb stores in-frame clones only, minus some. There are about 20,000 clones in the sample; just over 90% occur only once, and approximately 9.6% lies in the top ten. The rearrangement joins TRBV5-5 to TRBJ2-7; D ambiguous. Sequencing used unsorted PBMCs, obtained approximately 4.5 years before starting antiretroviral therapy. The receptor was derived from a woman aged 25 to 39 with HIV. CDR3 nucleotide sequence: TGTGCCAGCAGCTCCCTAGACGGTCCCTACGAGCAGTACTTC. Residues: CASSSLDGPYEQYF.